A single sample is the source of the 2 T cell receptor beta chains below, sequenced in a study of T cell clonality in common variable immunodeficiency. The assay was immunoSEQ multiplex PCR, and TCRdb's table has in-frame clones only and misses some. The sample yields about 29,000 clones, without any singletons. The sequenced sample was peripheral blood mononuclear cells. The receptors were gathered from a person aged 18 to 69 in good health.

This clone was seen many times. The read terminates 3 residues ahead of where the CDR3 ends, so the germline J gene completes it. The V and J genes are TRBV30 and TRBJ2-2; 12 nucleotides align to TRBD1. The germline gives CDR1 GTSNPN, CDR2 SVGIG (reference sequence). The junction had 9 bases not matched to a gene; V was cut back by 0 bases and J by 4 bases. CDR3 length equals 18 residues. CDR3 amino acids: CAWSVLGDRGRGTGELFF. The sequenced part of the CDR3 DNA is TGTGCCTGGAGTGTACTAGGGGACAGGGGGCGCGGCACCGGGGAG.

Only a few counts were recorded for this clone. The read halts 3 residues ahead of the CDR3 end, with the missing end drawn from the germline J gene. At the DNA level, this CDR3 is encoded by other sequences in the same sample as well. The chain employs TRBV18 and TRBJ1-1; no reliable D call. Trimming removed 0 bases at V and 0 bases at J, with 5 bases between. This CDR3 has 14 residues. Germline V lookup: CDR1 KGHSH, CDR2 LQKENI. Partial CDR3 DNA: TGTGCCAGCTCACCACCGTCGGTGAACACTGAA. Protein sequence: CASSPPSVNTE. In full, the CDR3 is CASSPPSVNTEAFF.